These T cell receptor beta chains were read from a single sample in a study of shared clonotypes between healthy human individuals. Repertoires were generated with immunoSEQ multiplex PCR, while TCRdb's copy carries only in-frame clones and drops some. This sample carries about 2 million clones, around 96% of them seen once, and the ten largest clones take about 1.1%. Input material: naive CD8+ T cells sorted from blood. These TCRs come from a man younger than 35 in good health. Both conserved end residues are part of each CDR3. Each record gives: J gene, D gene, clone size, V gene, CDR3 protein, CDR3 DNA. The D gene is left open where the match is weak. Part of the rows lack a size; the others show once, few, many or a class for expanded clones.

>TRBJ2-5|TRBD2|NA|TRBV27
CASAIFGTSGYQETQYF
TGTGCCAGCGCCATATTCGGGACTAGCGGTTACCAAGAGACCCAGTACTTC
>TRBJ2-3|NA|NA|TRBV7-2
CASSRPPDTQYF
TGTGCCAGCAGCCGACCGCCGGATACGCAGTATTTT
>TRBJ1-5|NA|NA|TRBV4-3
CASSQDTGTPQPQHF
TGCGCCAGCAGCCAAGATACCGGGACACCTCAGCCCCAGCATTTT
>TRBJ1-6|NA|NA|TRBV4-2
CASSQDTAVPYNSPLHF
TGTGCCAGCAGCCAAGATACGGCAGTACCTTATAATTCACCCCTCCACTTT
>TRBJ1-2|NA|once|TRBV7-7
CASSKKARKTYGYTF
TGTGCCAGCAGCAAGAAAGCCCGAAAGACCTATGGCTACACCTTC
>TRBJ2-7|NA|NA|TRBV28
CASSPLGEAYEQYF
TGTGCCAGCAGCCCCCTGGGTGAAGCCTACGAGCAGTACTTC
>TRBJ1-2|TRBD1|few|TRBV27
CASSLSAGGGSVFGYTF
TGTGCCAGCAGTTTATCGGCAGGGGGGGGATCCGTGTTCGGCTACACCTTC
>TRBJ2-1|TRBD2|NA|TRBV13
CASSSLAGEGDEQFF
TGTGCCAGCAGCTCACTAGCGGGAGAGGGAGATGAGCAGTTCTTC
>TRBJ1-5|NA|NA|TRBV19
CATSPANQPQHF
TGTGCCACTTCCCCTGCCAATCAGCCCCAGCATTTT
>TRBJ2-1|NA|NA|TRBV14
CASSQRGLLNEQFF
TGTGCCAGCAGCCAAAGGGGACTCCTCAATGAGCAGTTCTTC
>TRBJ2-1|NA|NA|TRBV5-8
CASSGGEQFF
TGTGCCAGCAGCGGGGGTGAGCAGTTCTTC
>TRBJ1-2|NA|NA|TRBV30
CAGRGRRGYTF
TGTGCCGGGAGGGGACGGCGTGGCTACACCTTC
>TRBJ1-1|NA|NA|TRBV9
CASSVGVGAAFF
TGTGCCAGCAGCGTAGGGGTGGGGGCAGCTTTCTTT
>TRBJ1-1|NA|NA|TRBV14
CASSQDGEGKNTEAFF
TGTGCCAGCAGCCAAGATGGCGAGGGGAAGAACACTGAAGCTTTCTTT
>TRBJ2-7|NA|once|TRBV6-5
CASSYGLGGAYEQYF
TGTGCCAGCAGTTACGGGCTGGGTGGGGCCTACGAGCAGTACTTC
>TRBJ2-7|TRBD2|NA|TRBV5-8
CASSMGGTSGSREQYF
TGTGCCAGCAGCATGGGGGGGACTAGCGGGAGCCGCGAGCAGTACTTC
>TRBJ2-1|NA|few|TRBV27
CASSLYNEQFF
TGTGCCAGCAGTTTATATAATGAGCAGTTCTTC
>TRBJ2-3|TRBD2|NA|TRBV2
CASSERREGLPSTDTQYF
TGTGCCAGCAGTGAACGGCGGGAGGGTCTCCCTAGCACAGATACGCAGTATTTT
>TRBJ1-2|NA|NA|TRBV19
CASSPIPAGGYTF
TGTGCCAGTAGTCCCATTCCGGCGGGTGGCTACACCTTC
>TRBJ1-5|TRBD1|NA|TRBV27
CASKTGGNQPQHF
TGTGCCAGCAAGACAGGGGGCAATCAGCCCCAGCATTTT
>TRBJ2-7|NA|NA|TRBV27
CASSLVGDTYEQYF
TGTGCCAGCAGTTTAGTGGGAGATACCTACGAGCAGTACTTC
>TRBJ2-5|NA|NA|TRBV2
CASSGQHPQETQYF
TGTGCCAGCAGTGGACAGCACCCTCAAGAGACCCAGTACTTC
>TRBJ2-5|NA|NA|TRBV9
CASSVGTTTQETQYF
TGTGCCAGCAGCGTAGGAACAACCACACAAGAGACCCAGTACTTC
>TRBJ2-7|NA|few|TRBV6-1
CASIRGGAQYEQYF
TGTGCCAGCATTCGAGGAGGGGCGCAGTACGAGCAGTACTTC
>TRBJ2-7|NA|NA|TRBV11-2
CASSLQVTPDYEQYF
TGTGCCAGCAGCTTACAGGTGACACCAGACTACGAGCAGTACTTC
>TRBJ2-7|NA|once|TRBV7-2
CASSLATSYEQYF
TGTGCCAGCAGCCTCGCCACCTCCTACGAGCAGTACTTC
>TRBJ2-3|TRBD2|NA|TRBV7-8
CASSGGTSGETDTQYF
TGTGCCAGCAGCGGCGGGACTAGCGGGGAGACAGATACGCAGTATTTT
>TRBJ2-3|NA|NA|TRBV11-3
CASSFGGDTQYF
TGTGCCAGCAGCTTCGGTGGAGATACGCAGTATTTT
>TRBJ2-7|NA|NA|TRBV6-5
CASSYSAGSNYEQYF
TGTGCCAGCAGTTACTCGGCGGGGTCTAATTACGAGCAGTACTTC
>TRBJ2-5|NA|NA|TRBV7-9
CASSLGLETQYF
TGTGCCAGCAGCTTGGGGCTAGAGACCCAGTACTTC
>TRBJ1-2|TRBD1|NA|TRBV6-1
CASVQITEGAYGYTF
TGTGCCAGCGTCCAAATTACGGAGGGGGCATATGGCTACACCTTC
>TRBJ2-6|NA|NA|TRBV27
CASSLVGGVGANVLTF
TGTGCCAGCAGTTTGGTCGGTGGCGTTGGGGCCAACGTCCTGACTTTC
>TRBJ2-7|TRBD2|NA|TRBV27
CASSPGTMVYEQYF
TGTGCCAGCAGTCCCGGGACTATGGTCTACGAGCAGTACTTC
>TRBJ2-7|NA|NA|TRBV27
CASSPSLGGRSYEQYF
TGTGCCAGCAGTCCCAGTCTAGGGGGGAGGTCCTACGAGCAGTACTTC
>TRBJ1-1|TRBD1|NA|TRBV6-5
CASIEGALPFF
TGTGCCAGCATCGAGGGGGCGCTCCCTTTCTTT
>TRBJ2-7|NA|NA|TRBV6-1
CASSEATKQYF
TGTGCCAGCAGTGAGGCTACGAAGCAGTACTTC
>TRBJ2-3|NA|NA|TRBV9
CASSVGPVTDTQYF
TGTGCCAGCAGCGTAGGTCCAGTCACAGATACGCAGTATTTT
>TRBJ2-3|NA|NA|TRBV6-5
CASSSLDLGTDTQYF
TGTGCCAGCAGTTCCCTGGATTTAGGTACAGATACGCAGTATTTT
>TRBJ2-7|TRBD2|NA|TRBV9
CASSVSGSGRYEQYF
TGTGCCAGCAGCGTATCGGGTAGCGGGAGGTACGAGCAGTACTTC
>TRBJ1-2|NA|NA|TRBV9
CASSGDTYGYTF
TGTGCCAGCAGCGGGGACACCTATGGCTACACCTTC
>TRBJ2-3|NA|NA|TRBV21-1
CASTPITTPSTDTQYF
TGTGCCAGCACTCCCATCACGACGCCCTCAACAGATACGCAGTATTTT
>TRBJ1-4|NA|NA|TRBV4-2
CASSQDLAGANEKLFF
TGTGCCAGCAGCCAAGATCTGGCAGGGGCGAATGAAAAACTGTTTTTT
>TRBJ1-1|TRBD1|NA|TRBV7-2
CASSLGQGYNTEAFF
TGTGCCAGCAGCTTGGGACAGGGATACAACACTGAAGCTTTCTTT
>TRBJ2-7|NA|NA|TRBV9
CASSGYSPNEQYF
TGTGCCAGCAGCGGATATAGCCCTAACGAGCAGTACTTC
>TRBJ2-1|NA|NA|TRBV27
CASSLSAGTAYNEQFF
TGTGCCAGCAGTTTGTCAGCGGGGACAGCCTACAATGAGCAGTTCTTC